This T cell receptor beta chain was recorded in a study of T cell repertoires in cytomegalovirus infection. A few counts support this clonotype. One entry per CDR3 protein results from TCRdb running MiXCR on the reads. Found here are 400,000 or so distinct CDR3 sequences, roughly 20% of them singletons; the top ten hold 7.5% to 9.5%. The CDR3 spans 14 residues. Germline V gene lookup returns CDR1 DFQATT and CDR2 SNEGSKA (reference sequence). Trimming took 5 bases from V and 4 from J; bases not matched to a gene: 8. This chain joins TRBV20-1 and TRBJ2-1; 7 bases are shared with TRBD2. The sequenced material came from PBMCs. The receptor's source is a human donor in good health (CMV status not recorded). Some clones in this sample may be carry-over from other donors' samples. CDR3 bases: TGCAGTGCTGGACTAGTCCTTAATTACAATGAGCAGTTCTTC. This sequence encodes CSAGLVLNYNEQFF.